Shown below are 8 T cell receptor beta chains from a single sample sequenced in a study of CXCR3-negative and CXCR3-positive naive CD8 T cells. General observations from the study: When CXCR3-positive naive cells were set against CXCR3-negative naive cells, the former had more hydrophobic TRB CDR3s.

The authors prepared UMI-labeled TRB cDNA libraries by 5' RACE. TCRdb reanalyzed the 5' RACE reads, giving one entry per CDR3 protein sequence and no DNA. This table lists 80,000 to 100,000 distinct CDR3 sequences. These TCRs are of unknown antigen specificity. Sequenced: naive CXCR3+ CD8+ T cells from blood. Subset here: CD45RO-CCR7+CD27+CD95- naive CD8+ T cells expressing CXCR3 (TNR3+). Receptors were obtained from a human donor in good health. Some clones in this sample may be carry-over from other donors' samples.

This chain links TRBV28 with TRBJ2-7; TCRdb indicates TRBD1, and absent DNA this call remains unverified. This CDR3 has 15 residues. Germline assignment: CDR1 MDHEN and CDR2 SYDVKM. CDR3 loop: CASSFNRDRGPEQYF.

The chain links TRBV4-1 to TRBJ2-5; there is no DNA to check the TCRdb D call of TRBD2. This CDR3 has 15 amino acids. Germline-derived CDR1 and CDR2 are MGHRA and YSYEKL. The CDR3 sequence: CASSQPGLAKETQYF.

The chain is built from TRBV7-9 and TRBJ1-4; the D call of TRBD1 rests on TCRdb alone, since no DNA is present to check it. The CDR3 spans 15 residues. Germline V gives CDR1 SEHNR, CDR2 FQNEAQ (reference sequence). The CDR3 sequence is CASSYPGQINEKLFF.

The chain joins TRBV12-3 or TRBV12-4 to TRBJ2-7; there is no DNA to check the TCRdb D call of TRBD1. The CDR3 is 14 amino acids. CDR3 region: CASSFGQLGYEQYF.

This chain joins TRBV21-1 and TRBJ2-1; TCRdb lists TRBD1, though no DNA is available to test this call. TRBV21-1 is a listed pseudogene. The CDR3 totals 14 residues. The CDR3 loop reads CASRQGQGANEHFF.

This sequence joins TRBV28 and TRBJ1-6; TCRdb gives TRBD1 as the D gene, but with no DNA this cannot be confirmed. The CDR3 consists of 16 residues. CDR1 is MDHEN and CDR2 is SYDVKM in the germline V gene. This CDR3 is CASSLRGGPYNSPLHF.

The V and J genes are TRBV7-8 and TRBJ2-1. CDR3 size: 13 residues. Germline CDR1 reads SGHVS; CDR2 reads FQNEAQ. The CDR3 loop is CASDSYGSNEQFF.

V gene TRBV7-9 combines with J gene TRBJ2-2. The CDR3 has 15 amino acids. The V gene's germline CDR1 is SEHNR and CDR2 FQNEAQ (reference sequence). CDR3 sequence reads: CASSSRTGNTGELFF.